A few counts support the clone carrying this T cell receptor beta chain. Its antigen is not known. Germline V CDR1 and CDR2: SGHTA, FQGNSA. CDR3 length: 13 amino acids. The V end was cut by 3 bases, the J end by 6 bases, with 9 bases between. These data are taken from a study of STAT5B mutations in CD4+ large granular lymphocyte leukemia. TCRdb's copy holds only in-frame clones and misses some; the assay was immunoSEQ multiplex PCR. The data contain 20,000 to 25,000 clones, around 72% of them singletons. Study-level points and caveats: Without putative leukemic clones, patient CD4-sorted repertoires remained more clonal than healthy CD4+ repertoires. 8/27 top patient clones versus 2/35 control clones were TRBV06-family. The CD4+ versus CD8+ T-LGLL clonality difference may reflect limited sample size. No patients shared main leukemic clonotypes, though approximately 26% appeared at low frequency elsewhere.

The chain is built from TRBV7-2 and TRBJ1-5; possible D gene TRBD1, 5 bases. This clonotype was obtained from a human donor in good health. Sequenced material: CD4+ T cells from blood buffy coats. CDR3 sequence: CASSFSQGQPQHF. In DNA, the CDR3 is TGTGCCAGCAGCTTTAGTCAGGGTCAGCCCCAGCATTTT.